This record covers a single T cell receptor (beta chain). It lacks a known antigen. No base-level quality is on record; no much larger clone is a single base apart. Using the deep immunoSEQ assay, TCR CDR3 regions were amplified from genomic DNA by multiplex PCR. Extracted genomic DNA from each cell subset was spread evenly across all wells of several immunoSEQ 96-well plates, with each plate serving as a replicate. For sorted subsets, roughly 190 ng of genomic DNA, equivalent to some 33,000 T cell genomes, went into each replicate PCR. Purified libraries were measured with a Qubit 3.0 fluorometer, size-checked on a Bioanalyzer 2100, and measured again with the KAPA Library Quantification kit. Each immunoSEQ 96-well plate was sequenced on its own single-read 150-cycle Illumina NextSeq 550 flow cell. The original methods were these. The immunoSEQ output contained only junctional sequences without quality scores, so filtering could not match that applied to full-length reads. To assign V/J genes and CDR3, sequences were annotated using PyIR, a Python wrapper for IgBLAST v1.9, with IMGT germline references. Reads were removed for weak V/J assignments (E-value above 1e-6), missing CDR3, stop codons, out-of-frame junctions, or ambiguous translated residues. V3J clonotypes were defined as sequences sharing the same inferred V gene, J gene, and CDR3 amino acid sequence. Percentage overlap between repertoires was calculated by dividing the number of shared unique clonotypes by the size of the smaller repertoire. Richness of each repertoire was evaluated using RTK rarefaction, the Chao1 estimator, and Recon v2.1 estimates of unobserved clonotypes. For all TCRbeta clonotypes obtained by the gDNA method from four donors, generation probabilities were computed with OLGA. TCRdb re-hosts the immuneACCESS table, in-frame sequences only. Its copies lack some clones; in the studies checked, an unresolved V gene accounts for under half of them, and the cause for the rest is not known. Clone size and the V and J calls come from that table; the DNA yielded D and trimming. This sample comprises about 2 million clones, about 95% of them detected only once. The top ten constitute roughly 1% of the sample.

These data belong to a study of shared clonotypes between healthy human individuals (dated by TCRdb to 2018 to 2020). Study-level background: A couple of women and a few men aged 18 to 49 years were included in the cohort. For each donor, three plates each were used for CD4 naive and CD4 memory, two plates were used for CD8 naive, and one plate was used for CD8 memory. Different laboratories and diverse techniques were used to prepare libraries and sequence TCR repertoires, to increase sequencing depth and limit assay-specific biases. Each donor's leukapheresis produced roughly between roughly 0.85 and 9.5 billion PBMCs. The study deeply sequenced blood TCR repertoires of five healthy adults to estimate repertoire size and the extent of clonotype sharing between individuals. Overall results and qualifications from the work: Pairwise subsampling indicated that sequencing depth was expected to affect the degree of clonotype sharing among donors. Roughly 5% of naive CD4, around 4% of naive CD8, roughly 2.5% of memory CD4, and 0.35% to 0.5% of memory CD8 clonotypes were shared across a few donors. Incomplete sequencing was indicated by rarefaction of sorted-subset datasets, despite the large sequencing depth. Sampling was restricted to blood, and TCR repertoires in tissues likely differ from the TCR repertoires found in blood. Naive subsets generally had larger estimated clonotype richness than memory subsets. The small number of donors limited the genetic and exposure-history diversity represented. Clonotypes shared by all four sorted-subset donors showed higher generation probabilities than non-shared clonotypes.

CD8 naive samples consisted of CD45RO-negative cells that were positively selected for CCR7, yielding a CD45RA+CCR7+ population without TemRA cells. Donors were healthy HIV-negative adults with no recently reported acute infections or vaccinations. Every donor was a Caucasian adult residing in Nashville, Tennessee, USA. Blood was collected by leukapheresis, and PBMCs were isolated by Ficoll-Histopaque density gradient centrifugation and then cryopreserved in liquid nitrogen vapor phase. Analytical flow cytometry was used to check the purity and quantity of each magnetically sorted T cell population. Each sorted fraction had its genomic DNA isolated and then quantified by UV absorbance on a Nanodrop 2000c. Specimen: naive CD8+ T cells sorted from blood. This specimen's cell subset or site label, interpreted: CD45RA+CCR7+. The source of this sequence is a man aged 18-30 years in good health.

The DNA sequence is given as TGTGCCAGTACCCCGATATCGGGGGCCGGCACTGAAGCTTTCTTT. This translates into CASTPISGAGTEAFF. This chain joins TRBV19 to TRBJ1-1, with TRBD1 perhaps the D gene, on 6 matching bases. Reading from cysteine to phenylalanine, the CDR3 counts 15 amino acids. Of the read, only the CDR3 DNA is kept; its 45 bases are in frame from base 1. The CDR1 and CDR2 encoded by the germline V gene (reference sequence) are LNHDA and SQIVND. A distance of 19 bases separates the germline ends of V and J, which lose 7 bases and 4 bases respectively.